These 21 T cell receptor beta chains were all obtained from the same sample, sequenced in a study of T cell responses to AZD1222 COVID-19 vaccine. TCRdb's table, derived via immunoSEQ multiplex PCR, lists solely in-frame clones and lacks some. This table has under 150,000 clones, 88% appearing once. Specimen: peripheral blood, collected 28 days after the second AZD1222 dose. These receptors came from an adult who received the AZD1222 COVID-19 vaccine.

V usage is TRBV6-5 and J usage is TRBJ1-5; D is undetermined. CDR1 and CDR2 (germline): MNHEY, SVGAGI. V lost 2 bases and J lost 2, with 7 bases in between. The CDR3 extends over 14 amino acids. CDR3 loop: CASSYNGGNQPQHF. The CDR3 DNA sequence: TGTGCCAGCAGTTACAACGGGGGCAATCAGCCCCAGCATTTT.

The J gene is TRBJ2-2, the V gene TRBV6-5; D ambiguous. Germline lookup yields CDR1 MNHEY and CDR2 SVGAGI. V was clipped by 0 bases and J by 8 bases, with 10 bases between them. This CDR3 contains 14 residues. Here the CDR3 reads CASSYSYESGELFF. The CDR3 bases are TGTGCCAGCAGTTACTCGTATGAAAGTGGGGAGCTGTTTTTT.

The rearrangement links TRBV7-9 to TRBJ2-7; D gene unclear. The CDR3 has 16 residues. The germline V gene encodes CDR1 SEHNR and CDR2 FQNEAQ (reference sequence). V lost 3 bases and J 0 bases, leaving 15 bases between the germline ends. The CDR3 region is CASSFPSRTSSYEQYF. CDR3 bases: TGTGCCAGCAGCTTCCCCTCAAGGACGAGCTCCTACGAGCAGTACTTC.

The chain links TRBV13 to TRBJ1-4; 10 positions match TRBD1. Germline trimming cut 5 bases from V and 8 bases from J; bases unmatched to any gene: 2. Germline loops: CDR1 PRHDT, CDR2 FYEKMQ (reference sequence). The CDR3 sequence is 13 residues long. CDR3 loop: CASSVTGGEKLFF. CDR3 DNA sequence: TGTGCCAGCAGCGTGACAGGGGGCGAAAAACTGTTTTTT.

The chain employs TRBV28 and TRBJ1-1; the match to TRBD1 covers 9 bases. CDR1 is MDHEN, CDR2 SYDVKM, per germline. With 6 bases clipped from V and 7 bases from J, the junction kept 9 bases outside the gene matches. The CDR3 has 14 residues. CDR3 sequence: CASRSGQGGIEAFF. Here the CDR3 DNA reads TGTGCCAGCAGATCGGGACAGGGAGGGATTGAAGCTTTCTTT.

This clone was seen more than once but under ten times. The CDR3 DNA reads as TGTGCCAGCAGTCCTCGACGTCCGGGGACTGAAGCTTTCTTT. As protein: CASSPRRPGTEAFF. The chain is built from TRBV28 and TRBJ1-1; no definite D call. The CDR3 totals 14 residues. The germline CDR1 and CDR2 sequences are MDHEN and SYDVKM. V was pared by 5 bases and J by 5 bases, with 15 bases between.

This sequence joins TRBV5-1 and TRBJ1-6, with 7 positions matching TRBD1. Germline lookup yields CDR1 SGHRS and CDR2 YFSETQ. The CDR3 covers 16 residues. The V segment lost 4 bases and the J segment 11 bases; nucleotides outside the gene matches: 15. Written as DNA, the CDR3 is TGCGCCAGCAGCCGCGGGGGGGACAGCTACAAGCCACCCCTCCACTTT. This translates into CASSRGGDSYKPPLHF.

This sequence joins TRBV5-6 and TRBJ2-7, with TRBD1 identical over 8 bases. The CDR3 consists of 16 residues. Germline CDR1 reads SGHDT; CDR2 reads YYEEEE. The J segment lost 2 bases and the V segment lost 4 bases, leaving 11 bases of the junction unmatched. The CDR3 sequence: CASSGGQGIVTYEQYF. CDR3 DNA sequence: TGTGCCAGCAGCGGCGGACAGGGAATTGTCACCTACGAGCAGTACTTC. The whole variable domain, filled in from reference TRBV5-6 and TRBJ2-7, reads DAGVTQSPTHLIKTRGQQVTLRCSPKSGHDTVSWYQQALGQGPQFIFQYYEEEERQRGNFPDRFSGHQFPNYSSELNVNALLLGDSALYLCASSGGQGIVTYEQYFGPGTRLTVT.

This clone appeared a single time. V is TRBV2 and J is TRBJ1-6, with 7 bases identical to TRBD1. Germline loops: CDR1 SNHLY, CDR2 FYNNEI. This CDR3 spans 14 amino acids. The V segment lost 6 bases and the J segment 6 bases; nucleotides outside the gene matches: 5. This chain's CDR3 is CASSLGQTNSPLHF. Here the CDR3 DNA reads TGTGCCAGCAGCCTGGGACAGACTAATTCACCCCTCCACTTT.

The rearrangement links TRBV2 to TRBJ2-3; 11 nucleotides agree with TRBD1. Looked up from germline, CDR1 is SNHLY and CDR2 is FYNNEI. The CDR3 runs to 14 residues. The V and J ends lost 7 bases and 5 bases, in that order; junction bases with no gene match: 5. CDR3 sequence (DNA): TGTGCCAGCACGGGACAGGGGGAGGGAGATACGCAGTATTTT. Protein sequence: CASTGQGEGDTQYF. Filled out from reference TRBV2 and TRBJ2-3, the complete variable domain reads EPEVTQTPSHQVTQMGQEVILRCVPISNHLYFYWYRQILGQKVEFLVSFYNNEISEKSEIFDDQFSVERPDGSNFTLKIRSTKLEDSAMYFCASTGQGEGDTQYFGPGTRLTVL.

This chain uses TRBV7-2 with TRBJ2-7; TRBD1 aligns across 11 bases. This CDR3 has 16 amino acids. Germline lookup yields CDR1 SGHTA and CDR2 FQGNSA. The junction had 9 bases not matched to a gene; V was cut back by 6 bases and J by 2 bases. CDR3 in DNA: TGTGCCAGCAGAGGTGACCGGGACAGGGGGACCTACGAGCAGTACTTC. Translation gives CASRGDRDRGTYEQYF.

J is TRBJ1-5 and V is TRBV5-5, with no clear D. CDR3 length: 14 residues. Germline loops: CDR1 SGHKS, CDR2 YYEKEE (reference sequence). The V end lost 3 bases, the J end lost 0 bases, and 7 bases lay between the germline ends. The CDR3 DNA reads as TGTGCCAGCAGCTCGACGGATAGCAATCAGCCCCAGCATTTT. It codes for CASSSTDSNQPQHF.

J is TRBJ1-2 and V is TRBV2; D is unclear. This CDR3 spans 13 amino acids. Trimming left V 8 bases short and J 4 bases short, with 14 bases between. Germline V gene data show CDR1 as SNHLY and CDR2 as FYNNEI. The CDR3 nucleotides read TGTGCCAGCCCCGGATTTAGCCGCTATGGCTACACCTTC. Amino acids: CASPGFSRYGYTF.

The table lists this clone with a count of one. The chain couples TRBV7-2 to TRBJ2-1, with D hard to call. V dropped 1 base and J dropped 9 bases, with 13 bases sitting between them. CDR1 is SGHTA, CDR2 FQGNSA, per germline. The CDR3 is 14 residues long. Here the CDR3 reads CASSLVTRLGEQFF. CDR3 bases: TGTGCCAGCAGCTTAGTCACGCGGCTCGGTGAGCAGTTCTTC.

The V call is TRBV5-1, the J call TRBJ1-2; D call uncertain. Trimming pared 4 bases from V and 4 bases from J, leaving 11 bases between. The CDR3 sequence is 13 residues long. Per the germline V gene, CDR1 is SGHRS and CDR2 is YFSETQ. The chain's CDR3 is CASSPISAYGYTF. CDR3 nucleotide sequence: TGCGCCAGCAGCCCCATCTCGGCCTATGGCTACACCTTC. Full variable domain (missing parts from reference TRBV5-1 and TRBJ1-2): KAGVTQTPRYLIKTRGQQVTLSCSPISGHRSVSWYQQTPGQGLQFLFEYFSETQRNKGNFPGRFSGRQFSNSRSEMNVSTLELGDSALYLCASSPISAYGYTFGSGTRLTVV.

This chain links TRBV5-1 with TRBJ2-2, with 8 bases fitting TRBD1. V lost 9 bases, J lost 1 base, and 5 bases stayed unmatched. The CDR3 length is 14 residues. CDR1 is SGHRS, CDR2 YFSETQ, per germline. The CDR3 sequence: CATRGTGNTGELFF. As DNA, the CDR3 is TGCGCCACCCGGGGGACAGGGAACACCGGGGAGCTGTTTTTT.

This clone was found once. The chain employs TRBV7-3 and TRBJ2-5, with a weak D call TRBD1 (5 bases). Trimming took 4 bases from V and 2 from J, leaving 11 bases between them. The CDR3 is made up of 14 amino acids. Germline V gene data show CDR1 as SGHTA and CDR2 as FQGTGA. The CDR3 coding sequence is TGTGCCAGCAGCTCCGGTCAGGGACAAGAGACCCAGTACTTC. Protein: CASSSGQGQETQYF.

J is TRBJ2-7 and V is TRBV6-2 or TRBV6-3; 10 positions agree with TRBD2. The CDR3 is 15 residues long. V shed 2 bases and J 3 bases; nucleotides not matched to a gene: 4. The germline V gene encodes CDR1 MNHEY and CDR2 SVGEGT. CDR3 DNA: TGTGCCAGCAGTTACCCTAGCGGGGGACTCTACGAGCAGTACTTC. Amino acid sequence: CASSYPSGGLYEQYF.

V gene TRBV13 combines with J gene TRBJ2-3, with TRBD2 matching 12 bases. Trimming cost V 6 bases and J 5 bases; bases outside gene matches: 3. Looked up from germline, CDR1 is PRHDT and CDR2 is FYEKMQ (reference sequence). The CDR3 sequence is 14 residues long. The CDR3 bases are TGTGCCAGCAGTCTAGCGGGGGGGGTAGATACGCAGTATTTT. Residues: CASSLAGGVDTQYF.

The chain employs TRBV19 and TRBJ1-3; D possibly corresponds to TRBD1 (5 bases). Looked up from germline, CDR1 is LNHDA and CDR2 is SQIVND (reference sequence). The CDR3 consists of 18 residues. Trimming took 9 bases from V and 0 from J, leaving 24 bases between them. DNA of the CDR3: TGTGCCAGCATTACCCTGCGGGGCTTAAGCTTCTCTGGAAACACCATATATTTT. Its translation is CASITLRGLSFSGNTIYF. Variable domain in full (rest from reference TRBV19 and TRBJ1-3): DGGITQSPKYLFRKEGQNVTLSCEQNLNHDAMYWYRQDPGQGLRLIYYSQIVNDFQKGDIAEGYSVSREKKESFPLTVTSAQKNPTAFYLCASITLRGLSFSGNTIYFGEGSWLTVV.

J is TRBJ1-2 and V is TRBV6-5, with a possible D match to TRBD1 (5 bases). Germline values: CDR1 MNHEY, CDR2 SVGAGI. Between the trimmed V and J ends, which lost 6 bases and 5 bases, there was a span of 13 bases. The CDR3 spans 13 residues. The CDR3 protein is CASSLAGGYGYTF. CDR3 DNA sequence: TGTGCCAGCAGCCTAGCGGGGGGATATGGCTACACCTTC.